This T cell receptor (beta chain) was retrieved from a study of T cell repertoires in cytomegalovirus infection. Trimming cost V 6 bases and J 8 bases, with 17 bases left between them. The CDR3 has 14 residues. Study results and limitations: The cumulative frequency of public TCR beta families identified carriers of CMV plus the relevant HLA.

TCRdb fed the reads into MiXCR, producing one record per CDR3 protein. Among about 160,000 distinct CDR3 sequences listed, roughly a fifth were seen once. This clonotype was seen a handful of times. The antigen is unknown. Specimen: CD8+ T cells from cultured PBMCs, collected from culture after CMV antigen stimulation. The receptor was isolated from a human donor in good health (CMV status not recorded). Some clones in this sample may be carry-over from other donors' samples. This sequence joins TRBV12-3 or TRBV12-4 and TRBJ2-4; D is tentatively TRBD1 or TRBD2 (5 bases each). The CDR3 DNA reads TGTGCCAGCAGCCCCGGGGCAGACGGAGACATTCAGTACTTC. The encoded protein is CASSPGADGDIQYF.